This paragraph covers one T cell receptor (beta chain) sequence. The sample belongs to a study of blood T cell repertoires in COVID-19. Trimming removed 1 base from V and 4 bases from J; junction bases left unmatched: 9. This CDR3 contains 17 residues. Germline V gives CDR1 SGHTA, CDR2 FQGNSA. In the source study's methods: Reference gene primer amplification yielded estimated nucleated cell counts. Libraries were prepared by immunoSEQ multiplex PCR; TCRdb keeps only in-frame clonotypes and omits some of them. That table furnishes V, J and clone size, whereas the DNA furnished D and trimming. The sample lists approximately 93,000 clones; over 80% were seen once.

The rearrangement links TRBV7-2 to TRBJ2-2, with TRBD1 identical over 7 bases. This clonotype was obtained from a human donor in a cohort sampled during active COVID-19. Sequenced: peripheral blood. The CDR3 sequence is CASSLDIEQGSTGELFF. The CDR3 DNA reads TGTGCCAGCAGCTTAGACATAGAACAGGGGAGCACCGGGGAGCTGTTTTTT.